Listed below are T cell receptor beta chains from one sample, sequenced in a study of CD8 T cells in ankylosing spondylitis. TCRdb independently ran MiXCR on the 5' RACE reads; one entry per CDR3 protein. This table holds about 700,000 distinct CDR3 sequences, 15% to 20% found once. The source material was blood, either unsorted or a sorted T cell fraction (not recorded which). Every receptor here comes from a male donor with ankylosing spondylitis. Each CDR3 is given with its conserved first and last residue. A D gene is named only where the DNA matches it firmly. Some rows mark clone size as missing; the rest say once, few, many or name a class of expanded clone.

j_gene: TRBJ2-7
abundance: once
d_gene: TRBD2
v_gene: TRBV28
CDR3aa: CASSLFGAGVGEQYF
CDR3nt: TGTGCCAGCAGTTTATTCGGCGCGGGGGTGGGGGAGCAGTACTTC

j_gene: TRBJ1-1
abundance: few
d_gene: .
v_gene: TRBV29-1
CDR3aa: CSVLEGNTEAFF
CDR3nt: TGCAGCGTCCTCGAGGGGAACACTGAAGCTTTCTTT

j_gene: TRBJ2-7
abundance: .
d_gene: .
v_gene: TRBV7-2
CDR3aa: CASSPRGSYYEQYF
CDR3nt: TGTGCCAGCAGCCCCCGTGGCAGTTACTACGAGCAGTACTTC

j_gene: TRBJ1-1
abundance: .
d_gene: .
v_gene: TRBV20-1
CDR3aa: CSATPWTGKGNTEAFF
CDR3nt: TGCAGTGCTACTCCCTGGACGGGGAAAGGAAACACTGAAGCTTTCTTT

j_gene: TRBJ1-1
abundance: few
d_gene: .
v_gene: TRBV3-1
CDR3aa: CASRAHGAMNTEAFF
CDR3nt: TGTGCCAGCAGAGCTCACGGGGCGATGAACACTGAAGCTTTCTTT

j_gene: TRBJ2-6
abundance: few
d_gene: .
v_gene: TRBV28
CDR3aa: CASRPEGAGANVLTF
CDR3nt: TGTGCCAGCAGACCCGAGGGGGCTGGGGCCAACGTCCTGACTTTC

j_gene: TRBJ2-5
abundance: .
d_gene: .
v_gene: TRBV6-1
CDR3aa: CATAVGLAQETQYF
CDR3nt: TGTGCCACCGCCGTGGGGCTAGCGCAAGAGACCCAGTACTTC

j_gene: TRBJ2-7
abundance: few
d_gene: .
v_gene: TRBV7-9
CDR3aa: CASSLEGSEREQYF
CDR3nt: TGTGCCAGCAGCTTAGAAGGGTCTGAACGCGAGCAGTACTTC

j_gene: TRBJ1-1
abundance: few
d_gene: .
v_gene: TRBV4-2
CDR3aa: CASSRLWGNTEAFF
CDR3nt: TGTGCCAGCAGCCGCCTTTGGGGGAACACTGAAGCTTTCTTT

j_gene: TRBJ2-7
abundance: .
d_gene: .
v_gene: TRBV30
CDR3aa: CAWSVGHEQYF
CDR3nt: TGTGCCTGGAGTGTAGGGCACGAGCAGTACTTC

j_gene: TRBJ1-1
abundance: few
d_gene: TRBD1
v_gene: TRBV10-3
CDR3aa: CANRQGLGTEAFF
CDR3nt: TGTGCCAATCGACAGGGGCTGGGCACTGAAGCTTTCTTT

j_gene: TRBJ1-1
abundance: .
d_gene: TRBD1
v_gene: TRBV5-1
CDR3aa: CASRRAGQANTEAFF
CDR3nt: TGCGCCAGCAGACGAGCGGGACAGGCGAACACTGAAGCTTTCTTT

j_gene: TRBJ2-2
abundance: few
d_gene: .
v_gene: TRBV5-6
CDR3aa: CASTLWRAYGELFF
CDR3nt: TGTGCCAGCACCCTATGGAGGGCTTACGGGGAGCTGTTTTTT

j_gene: TRBJ1-4
abundance: .
d_gene: .
v_gene: TRBV6-5
CDR3aa: CASSSRGGNEKLFF
CDR3nt: TGTGCCAGCAGTTCCAGGGGCGGGAATGAAAAACTGTTTTTT

j_gene: TRBJ2-3
abundance: .
d_gene: .
v_gene: TRBV7-2
CDR3aa: CASSYKGPQYF
CDR3nt: TGTGCCAGCAGCTACAAAGGTCCGCAGTATTTT

j_gene: TRBJ1-6
abundance: few
d_gene: .
v_gene: TRBV7-3
CDR3aa: CASSPTTDSPLHF
CDR3nt: TGTGCCAGCAGCCCAACGACGGATTCACCCCTCCACTTT